These T cell receptor beta chains were read from a single sample in a study of shared clonotypes between healthy human individuals. Data came from immunoSEQ multiplex PCR; TCRdb stores just in-frame clones and leaves some out. Among some 2.3 million clones listed, approximately 95% were seen once. Sequenced input: naive CD4+ T cells from PBMCs. The receptors here all came from a man younger than 35 in good health. Some clones in this sample may be carry-over from other donors' samples. Each CDR3 is given without its conserved first and last residue. The order of the fields is CDR3 protein, V gene, J gene, D gene. A D gene is named only where the DNA matches it firmly.

ASSLVAGATYNEQF,TRBV5-1,TRBJ2-1,TRBD2
ASSTRQGTDTQY,TRBV11-3,TRBJ2-3,TRBD1
ATSRDRPLDGDTQY,TRBV15,TRBJ2-3,.
ASSQDIRNTIY,TRBV4-1,TRBJ1-3,.
ASSTTSEVLGTQY,TRBV7-2,TRBJ2-5,TRBD2
ASLSGTGGFGQPQH,TRBV7-2,TRBJ1-5,TRBD1
ASSMAGGGRYEQY,TRBV19,TRBJ2-7,.
ASSRSNQETQY,TRBV7-3,TRBJ2-5,.
ASSLDGSGRAYEQY,TRBV7-2,TRBJ2-7,TRBD2
ASSLVPGGSNEQF,TRBV5-1,TRBJ2-1,TRBD1
ASSLRLNTEAF,TRBV11-2,TRBJ1-1,.
ASSLRYTEAF,TRBV7-9,TRBJ1-1,.
ASNRRQVRGPAF,TRBV6-6,TRBJ1-1,.
ASSLERFGGNSNQPQH,TRBV7-8,TRBJ1-5,.
ASSQAGTAIYEQY,TRBV4-1,TRBJ2-7,TRBD1
ASRVYSGRFNEQF,TRBV5-1,TRBJ2-1,TRBD2
AWSWGADSYNEQF,TRBV30,TRBJ2-1,.
ASSLLGGNMHEQF,TRBV7-3,TRBJ2-1,TRBD1
ASSLIAGSNTEAF,TRBV5-1,TRBJ1-1,.
ASSDDGVKGIHEQF,TRBV10-2,TRBJ2-1,.
ASSLALVGGRGSYNEQF,TRBV5-1,TRBJ2-1,TRBD2
ASSYSLLGYGYT,TRBV6-5,TRBJ1-2,.
ASSNGIPHMNTEAF,TRBV6-6,TRBJ1-1,.
AIRIAGGATYEQY,TRBV10-3,TRBJ2-7,TRBD2
ASSEALGSYEQY,TRBV6-1,TRBJ2-7,.
ASSPGQGFNQPQH,TRBV6-5,TRBJ1-5,TRBD1
ASSYQNRGPYGYT,TRBV6-5,TRBJ1-2,TRBD1
ASSPEGETQY,TRBV7-2,TRBJ2-5,.
ASSENIGTGLF,TRBV6-1,TRBJ1-4,TRBD1
ASSSSWQSTDTQY,TRBV5-1,TRBJ2-3,.
ASSLQSSGANVLT,TRBV11-2,TRBJ2-6,.
ASSRTSGSTYEQY,TRBV5-4,TRBJ2-7,TRBD2
ASSPRTGENTGELF,TRBV18,TRBJ2-2,TRBD1
ASSLSGGMGNTQY,TRBV5-8,TRBJ2-3,.
ASSRVQGNQPQH,TRBV28,TRBJ1-5,.
ATQPTGTGFEAF,TRBV28,TRBJ1-1,TRBD1
ASSPTGGGETQY,TRBV18,TRBJ2-5,TRBD1
ATSGTGTTDTQY,TRBV10-3,TRBJ2-3,TRBD1
ASSLRTGVMNTEAF,TRBV7-2,TRBJ1-1,TRBD1
ASSLGDTQY,TRBV28,TRBJ2-3,.
ASSLGQGGPYEQY,TRBV11-3,TRBJ2-7,TRBD1
ASSYRTASGNTIY,TRBV6-5,TRBJ1-3,.
ASRPHWERYEQY,TRBV5-1,TRBJ2-7,.